These 12 T cell receptor beta chains were all obtained from the same sample, sequenced in a study of shared clonotypes between healthy human individuals. Profiled with immunoSEQ multiplex PCR; TCRdb holds only in-frame clones, not every one. The sample lists 2.3 million or so clones, over 90% seen once, with under 0.45% in the top ten. The source material was naive CD4+ T cells from PBMCs. Subset indicated: CD45RA+ positively selected. These TCRs come from a man aged 18-30 years in good health. Some clones in this sample may be carry-over from other donors' samples.

The V call is TRBV5-6, the J call TRBJ2-4; no definite D call. V was clipped by 2 bases and J by 0 bases, with 12 bases between them. The CDR3 has 16 residues. Per the germline V gene, CDR1 is SGHDT and CDR2 is YYEEEE. As DNA, the CDR3 is TGTGCCAGCAGCTTTGGAGCATTAACAGCCAAAAACATTCAGTACTTC. Residues: CASSFGALTAKNIQYF.

This chain joins TRBV5-1 and TRBJ2-1, with 11 positions matching TRBD1. In germline, CDR1 is SGHRS, CDR2 YFSETQ. After removal of 4 bases from V and 9 bases from J, the junction contained 9 bases not matched to a gene. The CDR3 contains 15 residues. The CDR3 region is CASSPGQGAAGEQFF. DNA of the CDR3: TGCGCCAGCAGCCCCGGACAGGGGGCGGCAGGTGAGCAGTTCTTC.

The chain couples TRBV19 to TRBJ1-2; D uncertain. Germline CDR1 reads LNHDA; CDR2 reads SQIVND (reference sequence). The CDR3 totals 16 residues. V was cut by 0 bases and J by 2 bases, with 13 bases left in between. The DNA of the CDR3 is TGTGCCAGTAGTATAGATCTATGGTCGAACAACTATGGCTACACCTTC. This sequence encodes CASSIDLWSNNYGYTF.

The rearrangement links TRBV11-1 to TRBJ1-1; maybe TRBD1 (5 bases). CDR1 SGHAT and CDR2 FQDESV come from the germline V gene (reference sequence). The length of the CDR3 is 12 residues. Trimming shortened V by 5 bases and J by 5 bases, and 9 bases separated the two germline ends. CDR3 nucleotides: TGTGCCAGCAGCCATCCAGGGACTGAAGCTTTCTTT. Translated: CASSHPGTEAFF.

The rearrangement links TRBV29-1 to TRBJ2-4; no clear D gene. CDR3 length equals 14 residues. The V and J ends lost 7 bases and 0 bases respectively, with 13 bases between them. From germline, CDR1 is SQVTM and CDR2 ANQGSEA. The DNA for the CDR3 is TGCAGCGCGACCAAAGGCCTAGCCAAAAACATTCAGTACTTC. As protein: CSATKGLAKNIQYF.

The chain employs TRBV28 and TRBJ2-1; 7 bases map to TRBD2. V lost 4 bases, J lost 2 bases, and 8 bases stayed unmatched. The CDR3 runs 16 residues. CDR1 and CDR2 (germline): MDHEN, SYDVKM. The CDR3, as DNA: TGTGCCAGCAGTTCCCGGGAGGCGCGAACCTACAATGAGCAGTTCTTC. Protein sequence: CASSSREARTYNEQFF.

This clone has a handful of counts. Other DNA sequences in the same sample also yield this CDR3. The chain recombines TRBV7-9 with TRBJ1-1; D is unclear. The germline V gene has CDR1 SEHNR and CDR2 FQNEAQ (reference sequence). The CDR3 totals 13 residues. V dropped 1 base and J dropped 6 bases, with 9 bases sitting between them. CDR3 protein: CASSLEVGSEAFF. DNA for the CDR3: TGTGCCAGCAGCTTAGAGGTCGGATCTGAAGCTTTCTTT. Complete variable domain (other parts from reference TRBV7-9 and TRBJ1-1): DTGVSQNPRHKITKRGQNVTFRCDPISEHNRLYWYRQTLGQGPEFLTYFQNEAQLEKSRLLSDRFSAERPKGSFSTLEIQRTEQGDSAMYLCASSLEVGSEAFFGQGTRLTVV.

The chain has TRBV28 and TRBJ1-2; TRBD1 aligns across 8 bases. Trimming took 5 bases from V and 4 from J; bases not matched to a gene: 12. Per germline, CDR1 MDHEN and CDR2 SYDVKM. The CDR3 runs to 16 residues. The CDR3 region is CASSPPWRQGIYGYTF. The CDR3 nucleotides are TGTGCCAGCAGTCCCCCTTGGCGACAGGGGATCTATGGCTACACCTTC.

This chain's CDR3 is CASRPVDRGLFF. The CDR3 DNA sequence: TGTGCCAGCAGACCTGTGGACAGGGGACTGTTTTTT. The V gene is TRBV28, the J gene TRBJ1-4, with 9 bases identical to TRBD1. The CDR3 is made up of 12 amino acids. From germline, CDR1 is MDHEN and CDR2 SYDVKM. V was pared by 6 bases and J by 13 bases, with 6 bases of the junction left unmatched.

Written as DNA, the CDR3 is TGTGCCAGCTCTCTAGAGGGGAGGGCCCGGGGCACAGATACGCAGTATTTT. Translating it yields CASSLEGRARGTDTQYF. This chain links TRBV18 with TRBJ2-3; TRBD2 matches at 7 bases. CDR1 is KGHSH and CDR2 is LQKENI in the germline V gene. V gave up 6 bases and J gave up 1 base; unmatched junction bases: 13. The CDR3 is made up of 17 amino acids. Filled out from reference TRBV18 and TRBJ2-3, the complete variable domain reads NAGVMQNPRHLVRRRGQEARLRCSPMKGHSHVYWYRQLPEEGLKFMVYLQKENIIDESGMPKERFSAEFPKEGPSILRIQQVVRGDSAAYFCASSLEGRARGTDTQYFGPGTRLTVL.

CDR3 residues: CASSSQRGSSTDTQYF. DNA for the CDR3: TGTGCCAGCAGCTCGCAACGGGGTTCTAGCACAGATACGCAGTATTTT. The chain recombines TRBV5-4 with TRBJ2-3, with D possibly matching TRBD2 (5 bases). Germline V gene data show CDR1 as SGHNT and CDR2 as YYREEE (reference sequence). This CDR3 comprises 16 residues. V lost 3 bases, J lost 0 bases, and 14 bases lay in between.

V gene TRBV7-9 combines with J gene TRBJ1-4; TRBD1 matches at 10 bases. The germline gives CDR1 SEHNR, CDR2 FQNEAQ (reference sequence). Trimming cost V 4 bases and J 6 bases; bases outside gene matches: 8. The CDR3 runs to 16 residues. The CDR3 spells CASSSQTGTGDEKLFF. The CDR3 nucleotides read TGTGCCAGCAGCTCGCAAACCGGGACAGGGGATGAAAAACTGTTTTTT.